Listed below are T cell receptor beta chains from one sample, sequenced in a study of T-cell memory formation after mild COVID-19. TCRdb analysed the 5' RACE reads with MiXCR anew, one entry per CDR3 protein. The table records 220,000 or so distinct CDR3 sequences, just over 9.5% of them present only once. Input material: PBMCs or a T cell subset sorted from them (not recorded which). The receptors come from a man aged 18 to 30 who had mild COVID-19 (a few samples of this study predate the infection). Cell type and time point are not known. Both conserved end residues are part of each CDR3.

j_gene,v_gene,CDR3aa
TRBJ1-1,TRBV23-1,CASSPPEGSEAFF
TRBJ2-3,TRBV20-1,CSARVAGGPDTQYF
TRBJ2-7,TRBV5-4,CASSLGGLAGLSYEQYF
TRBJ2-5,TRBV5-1,CASTQGTLQETQYF
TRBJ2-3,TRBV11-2,CASSLWGQGNPDTQYF
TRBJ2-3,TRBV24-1,CATSAWGTGAGDTQYF
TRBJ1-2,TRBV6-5,CASRRDGNYGYTF
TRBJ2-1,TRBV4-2,CASSQDTDRGYNEQFF
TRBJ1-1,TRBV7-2,CASSSSGTEAFF
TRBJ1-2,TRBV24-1,CATSDRDRAYGYTF
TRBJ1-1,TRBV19,CASKGGHRNTEAFF
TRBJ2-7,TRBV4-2,CASSQDRQGPYEQYF
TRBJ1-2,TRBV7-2,CASSLAEGRSGYTF
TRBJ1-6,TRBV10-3,CAISEHQGRSPLHF
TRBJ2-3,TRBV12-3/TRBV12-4,CASSTRQGWADTQYF
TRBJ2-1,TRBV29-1,CSVEARFGTEQFF
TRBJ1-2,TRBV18,CASSHTNNYGYTF
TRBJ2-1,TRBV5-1,CASSLTSRDRVFF
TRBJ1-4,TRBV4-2,CASSQVLAANEKLFF
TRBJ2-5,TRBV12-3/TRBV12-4,CASSPGLFVGETQYF
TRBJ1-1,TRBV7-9,CASSIQGKNTEAFF
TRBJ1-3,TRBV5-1,CASSAGRQFFSGNTIYF
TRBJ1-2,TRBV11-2,CASSLDRLGGYTF
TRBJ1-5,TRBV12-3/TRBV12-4,CASSFGRASNQPQHF
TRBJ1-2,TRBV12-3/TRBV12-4,CASSLDRGGGYTF
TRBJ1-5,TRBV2,CASSVGKPQHF
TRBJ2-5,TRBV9,CASSALTSGGPQYF
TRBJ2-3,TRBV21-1,CAWLAALYTDTQYF
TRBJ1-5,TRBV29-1,CSATGPDSNQPQHF
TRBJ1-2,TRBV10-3,CATRSSPVYRGDYGYTF
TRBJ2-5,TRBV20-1,CSAVVQETQYF
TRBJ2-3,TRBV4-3,CASSQREGTTDTQYF
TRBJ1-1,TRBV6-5,CASSSFFGRDTEAFF
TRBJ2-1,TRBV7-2,CASSAAVLGEQFF
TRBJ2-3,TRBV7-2,CASSLGLAEKDTQYF
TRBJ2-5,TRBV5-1,CASSLGSRGGRETQYF
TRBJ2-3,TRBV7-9,CASSYWTGPTDTQYF
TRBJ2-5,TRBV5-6,CASSRPLGQETQYF
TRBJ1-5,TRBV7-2,CASSFGQGDRPQHF
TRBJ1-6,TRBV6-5,CASSYFTGLGGNSPLHF
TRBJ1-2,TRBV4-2,CASSPYPSTEGNYGYTF